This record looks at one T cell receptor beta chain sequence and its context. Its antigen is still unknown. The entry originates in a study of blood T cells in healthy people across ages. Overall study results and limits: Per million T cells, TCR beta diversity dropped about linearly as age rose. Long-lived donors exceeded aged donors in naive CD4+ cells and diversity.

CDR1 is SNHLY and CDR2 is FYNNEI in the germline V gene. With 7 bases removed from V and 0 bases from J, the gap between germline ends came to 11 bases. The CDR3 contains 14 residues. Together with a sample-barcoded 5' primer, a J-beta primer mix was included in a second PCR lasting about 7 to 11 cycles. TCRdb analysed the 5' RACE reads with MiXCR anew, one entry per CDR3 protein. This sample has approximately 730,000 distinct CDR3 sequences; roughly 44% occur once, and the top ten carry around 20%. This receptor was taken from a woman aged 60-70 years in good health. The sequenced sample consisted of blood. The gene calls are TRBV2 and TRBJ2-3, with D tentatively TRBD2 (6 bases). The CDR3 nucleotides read TGTGCCAGCATCCGGGGGTCTAGCACAGATACGCAGTATTTT. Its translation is CASIRGSSTDTQYF.